This TCR beta chain emerged from a study of PD-1 blockade in classical Hodgkin lymphoma. Germline V lookup: CDR1 PRHDT, CDR2 FYEKMQ (reference sequence). CDR3 length: 17 residues. The J segment lost 7 bases and the V segment lost 0 bases, leaving 13 bases of the junction unmatched. This table comes from immunoSEQ multiplex PCR, and its TCRdb copy is limited to in-frame clones, with some not included. The sample carries 50,000 or so clones, 90% recorded once. Specified time point: cycle 4 day 1 (C4D1), after more than five weeks of nivolumab. Each and every patient relapsed after autologous stem cell transplantation, and patients got differing brentuximab vedotin exposure.

This chain links TRBV13 with TRBJ2-7; 9 bases align to TRBD1. The clonotype originates from a human donor with classical Hodgkin lymphoma. Sample: peripheral blood mononuclear cells (PBMCs), taken before the fourth cycle of nivolumab. The CDR3 DNA reads as TGTGCCAGCAGCTTAGGAGGGCCGGGACAGGGTGTTGGGGAGCAGTACTTC. This gives the protein CASSLGGPGQGVGEQYF.